This TCR beta chain comes out of a study of control samples from healthy donors and cancer patients. TCRdb's table, derived via immunoSEQ multiplex PCR, lists solely in-frame clones and lacks some. The sample holds 260,000 or so clones, more than 65% seen once. V lost 1 base, J lost 7 bases, and 8 bases lay in between. The germline V gene encodes CDR1 SEHNR and CDR2 FQNEAQ (reference sequence). The CDR3 is made up of 13 amino acids. This rearrangement joins TRBV7-9 to TRBJ2-1; D not certain. This sequence was found in a woman aged 55-75 years with lung cancer. Sequenced input: PBMCs. The CDR3 is CASSLETGNEQFF. For the CDR3, the DNA is TGTGCCAGCAGCTTAGAAACTGGAAATGAGCAGTTCTTC.